These 5 T cell receptor beta chains came from one sample sequenced in a study of T cells in Graves' hyperthyroidism and ophthalmopathy. Amplified TCR beta CDR3 regions came from RNA transcripts. A first-round RT-PCR of the TCR CDR3 used the HTBI primer set. MiXCR was run by TCRdb on the multiplex PCR reads, yielding one entry per CDR3 protein. This table holds 300,000 to 450,000 distinct CDR3 sequences, 15% to 20% found once. The sample was blood. These receptors were obtained from a man between 18 and 35 years old with Graves' ophthalmopathy.

This clonotype turned up a few times. The rearrangement uses TRBV18 and TRBJ2-7, with a weak D call TRBD2 (6 bases). The CDR3 extends over 15 amino acids. Germline V gives CDR1 KGHSH, CDR2 LQKENI. V was trimmed by 1 base and J by 3 bases, leaving 13 bases between them. The CDR3 sequence is CASSPQEGAVYEQYF. CDR3 coding DNA: TGTGCCAGCTCACCACAGGAGGGAGCAGTCTACGAGCAGTACTTC.

This clonotype was detected only a few times. J is TRBJ2-2 and V is TRBV5-4; 13 bases align to TRBD2. The CDR3 covers 17 residues. The V and J ends lost 3 bases and 3 bases, in that order; junction bases with no gene match: 5. The germline V gene has CDR1 SGHNT and CDR2 YYREEE (reference sequence). The CDR3 is CASSWTSGGLYTGELFF. CDR3 bases: TGTGCCAGCAGCTGGACTAGCGGGGGTCTGTACACCGGGGAGCTGTTTTTT.

In this sample, this clonotype turned up a few times. The chain links TRBV27 to TRBJ2-3, with D perhaps given as TRBD1 or TRBD2 (5 bases each). With 0 bases removed from V and 2 bases from J, the gap between germline ends came to 12 bases. CDR3 length: 16 residues. CDR1 is MNHEY and CDR2 is SMNVEV in the germline V gene (reference sequence). CDR3 nucleotide sequence: TGTGCCAGCAGTTTATCACGGGACGGAATCACAGATACGCAGTATTTT. It encodes CASSLSRDGITDTQYF.

Only a few counts were recorded for this clonotype. The V and J genes are TRBV7-9 and TRBJ1-4, with 7 bases matching TRBD1. CDR1 and CDR2 (germline): SEHNR, FQNEAQ (reference sequence). This CDR3 contains 17 residues. The V segment lost 5 bases and the J segment 8 bases; nucleotides outside the gene matches: 17. CDR3 DNA sequence: TGTGCCAGCAGCCCAAAGGATGGGACAGTCGTGGACGAAAAACTGTTTTTT. Translation gives CASSPKDGTVVDEKLFF.

This clonotype was detected ten times or more. The chain combines TRBV12-3 or TRBV12-4 with TRBJ1-1; D call uncertain. This CDR3 is 15 amino acids long. The V and J ends lost 1 base and 1 base respectively, with 10 bases between them. As DNA, the CDR3 is TGTGCCAGCAGTTTAGAGAGTCCACAGAACACTGAAGCTTTCTTT. Amino acid sequence: CASSLESPQNTEAFF.